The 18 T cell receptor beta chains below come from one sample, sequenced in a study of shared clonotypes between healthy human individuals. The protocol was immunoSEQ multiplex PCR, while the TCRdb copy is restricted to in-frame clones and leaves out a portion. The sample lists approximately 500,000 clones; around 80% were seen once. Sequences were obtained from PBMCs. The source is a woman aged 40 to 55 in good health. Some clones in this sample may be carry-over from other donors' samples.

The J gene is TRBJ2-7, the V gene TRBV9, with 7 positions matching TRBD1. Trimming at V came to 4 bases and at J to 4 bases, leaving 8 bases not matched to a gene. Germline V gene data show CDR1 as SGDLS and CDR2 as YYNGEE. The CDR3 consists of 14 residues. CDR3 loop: CASSPTTGRYEQYF. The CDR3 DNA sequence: TGTGCCAGCAGCCCAACGACAGGGCGGTACGAGCAGTACTTC. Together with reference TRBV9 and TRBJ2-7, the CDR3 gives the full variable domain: DSGVTQTPKHLITATGQRVTLRCSPRSGDLSVYWYQQSLDQGLQFLIQYYNGEERAKGNILERFSAQQFPDLHSELNLSSLELGDSALYFCASSPTTGRYEQYFGPGTRLTVT.

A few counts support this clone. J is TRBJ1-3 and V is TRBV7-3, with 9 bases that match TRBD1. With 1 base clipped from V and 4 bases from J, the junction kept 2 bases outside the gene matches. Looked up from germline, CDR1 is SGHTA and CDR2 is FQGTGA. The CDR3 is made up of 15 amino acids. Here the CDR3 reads CASSLNRGLGNTIYF. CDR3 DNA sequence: TGTGCCAGCAGCTTAAACAGGGGGCTCGGAAACACCATATATTTT.

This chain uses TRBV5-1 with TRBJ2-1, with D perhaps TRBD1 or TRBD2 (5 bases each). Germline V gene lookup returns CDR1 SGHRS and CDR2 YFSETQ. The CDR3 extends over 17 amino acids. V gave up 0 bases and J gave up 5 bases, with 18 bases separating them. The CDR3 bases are TGCGCCAGCAGCTTGGCCCTACCGGGACGAGGGGACAATGAGCAGTTCTTC. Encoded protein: CASSLALPGRGDNEQFF.

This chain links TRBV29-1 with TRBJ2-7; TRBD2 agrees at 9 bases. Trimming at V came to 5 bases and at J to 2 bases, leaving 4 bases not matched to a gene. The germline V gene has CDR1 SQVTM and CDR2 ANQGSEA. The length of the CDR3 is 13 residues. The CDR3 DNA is TGCAGCGTTCGGACTAGCGAGGCCTACGAGCAGTACTTC. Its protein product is CSVRTSEAYEQYF.

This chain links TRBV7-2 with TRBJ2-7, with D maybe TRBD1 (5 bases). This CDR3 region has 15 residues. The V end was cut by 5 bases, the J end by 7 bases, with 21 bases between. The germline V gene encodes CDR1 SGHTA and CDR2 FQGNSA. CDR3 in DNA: TGTGCCAGCAGCCCTCAGCCAGGGTCCCTAGGAGAGCAGTACTTC. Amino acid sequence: CASSPQPGSLGEQYF.

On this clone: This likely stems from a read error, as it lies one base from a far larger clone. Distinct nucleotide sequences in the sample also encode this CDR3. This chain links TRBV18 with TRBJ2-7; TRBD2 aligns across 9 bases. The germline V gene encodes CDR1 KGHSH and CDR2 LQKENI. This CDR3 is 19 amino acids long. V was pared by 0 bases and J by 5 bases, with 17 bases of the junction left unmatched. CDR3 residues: CASSPPYSGLAGDLNEQYF. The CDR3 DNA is TGTGCCAGCTCACCACCCTACTCGGGACTAGCAGGAGATTTGAACGAGCAGTACTTC.

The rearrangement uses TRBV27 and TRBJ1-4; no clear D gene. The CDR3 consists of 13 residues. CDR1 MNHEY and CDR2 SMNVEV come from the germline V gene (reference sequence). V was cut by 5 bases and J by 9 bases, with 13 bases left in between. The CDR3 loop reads CASSPGAKKKLFF. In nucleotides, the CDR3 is TGTGCCAGCAGTCCGGGAGCTAAGAAAAAACTGTTTTTT.

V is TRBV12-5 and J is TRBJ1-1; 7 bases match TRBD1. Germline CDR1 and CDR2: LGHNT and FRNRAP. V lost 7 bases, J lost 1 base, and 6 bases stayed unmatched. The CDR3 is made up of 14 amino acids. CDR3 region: CASAQGQPNTEAFF. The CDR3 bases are TGTGCTAGTGCCCAGGGACAGCCGAACACTGAAGCTTTCTTT. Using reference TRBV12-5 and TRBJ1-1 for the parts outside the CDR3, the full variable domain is DARVTQTPRHKVTEMGQEVTMRCQPILGHNTVFWYRQTMMQGLELLAYFRNRAPLDDSGMPKDRFSAEMPDATLATLKIQPSEPRDSAVYFCASAQGQPNTEAFFGQGTRLTVV.

The CDR3: CASSQDDLAGGPSYF. In DNA form, the CDR3 reads TGTGCCAGCAGCCAAGATGACCTAGCGGGAGGTCCTTCCTACTTC. The chain couples TRBV4-2 to TRBJ2-5; TRBD2 agrees at 11 bases. Germline-derived CDR1 and CDR2 are LGHNA and YNFKEQ. The junction had 11 bases not matched to a gene; V was cut back by 0 bases and J by 14 bases. The length of the CDR3 is 15 residues.

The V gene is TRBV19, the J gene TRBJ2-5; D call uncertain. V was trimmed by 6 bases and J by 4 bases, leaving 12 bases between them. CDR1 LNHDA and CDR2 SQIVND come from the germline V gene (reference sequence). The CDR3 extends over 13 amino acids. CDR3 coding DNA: TGTGCCAGTAGGGGGATTGGTCGAGAGACCCAGTACTTC. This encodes CASRGIGRETQYF.

CDR3 protein: CASSDAGAANEKLFF. The CDR3 region has the DNA TGTGCCAGCAGTGATGCTGGGGCGGCTAATGAAAAACTGTTTTTT. The rearrangement uses TRBV25-1 and TRBJ1-4, with D possibly TRBD1 on 5 matching bases. The germline gives CDR1 MGHDK, CDR2 SYGVNS. The CDR3 covers 15 residues. The V gene lost 3 bases and the J gene lost 3 bases, with 11 bases spanning the gap.

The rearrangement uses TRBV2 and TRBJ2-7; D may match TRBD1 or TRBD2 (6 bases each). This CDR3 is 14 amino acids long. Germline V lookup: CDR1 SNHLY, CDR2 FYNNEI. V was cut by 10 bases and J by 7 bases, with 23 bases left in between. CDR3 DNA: TGTGCCACGGGGGCGGGTTTAATAGGGGGTGAGCAGTACTTC. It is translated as CATGAGLIGGEQYF.

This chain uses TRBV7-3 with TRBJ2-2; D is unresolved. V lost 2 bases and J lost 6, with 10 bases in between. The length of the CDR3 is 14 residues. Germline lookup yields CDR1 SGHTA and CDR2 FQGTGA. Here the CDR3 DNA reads TGTGCCAGCAGCTTATTGGCCCGAGCCGGGGAGCTGTTTTTT. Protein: CASSLLARAGELFF. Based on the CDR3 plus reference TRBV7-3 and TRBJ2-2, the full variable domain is GAGVSQTPSNKVTEKGKYVELRCDPISGHTALYWYRQSLGQGPEFLIYFQGTGAADDSGLPNDRFFAVRPEGSVSTLKIQRTERGDSAVYLCASSLLARAGELFFGEGSRLTVL.

The CDR3 nucleotides are TGTGCCAGCAGCCGACTAGTCACTAGCGGCACCCTCACAGATACGCAGTATTTT. It translates to CASSRLVTSGTLTDTQYF. The chain recombines TRBV21-1 with TRBJ2-3; the table's D call TRBD2 went unverified against the DNA. TRBV21-1 is marked as a pseudogene. The CDR3 sequence is 18 residues long.

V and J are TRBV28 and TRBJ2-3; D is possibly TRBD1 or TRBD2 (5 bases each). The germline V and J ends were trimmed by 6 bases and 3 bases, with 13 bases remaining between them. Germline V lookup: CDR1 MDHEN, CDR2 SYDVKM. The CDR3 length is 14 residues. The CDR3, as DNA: TGTGCCAGCAGCTACGGGACGGGGACAGATACGCAGTATTTT. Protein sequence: CASSYGTGTDTQYF. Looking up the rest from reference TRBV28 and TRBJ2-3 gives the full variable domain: DVKVTQSSRYLVKRTGEKVFLECVQDMDHENMFWYRQDPGLGLRLIYFSYDVKMKEKGDIPEGYSVSREKKERFSLILESASTNQTSMYLCASSYGTGTDTQYFGPGTRLTVL.

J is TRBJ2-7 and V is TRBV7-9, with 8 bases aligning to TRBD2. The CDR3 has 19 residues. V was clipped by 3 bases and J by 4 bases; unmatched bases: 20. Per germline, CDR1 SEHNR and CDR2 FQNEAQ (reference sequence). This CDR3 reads CASSLGVTSVTTTPYEQYF. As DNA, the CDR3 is TGTGCCAGCAGCTTGGGCGTGACTAGCGTAACTACCACCCCTTACGAGCAGTACTTC.

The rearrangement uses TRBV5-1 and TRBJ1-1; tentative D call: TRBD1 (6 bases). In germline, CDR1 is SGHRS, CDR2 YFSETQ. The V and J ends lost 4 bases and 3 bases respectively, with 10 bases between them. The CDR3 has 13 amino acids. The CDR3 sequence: CASSPRTDTEAFF. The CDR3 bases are TGCGCCAGCAGCCCAAGGACAGACACTGAAGCTTTCTTT.

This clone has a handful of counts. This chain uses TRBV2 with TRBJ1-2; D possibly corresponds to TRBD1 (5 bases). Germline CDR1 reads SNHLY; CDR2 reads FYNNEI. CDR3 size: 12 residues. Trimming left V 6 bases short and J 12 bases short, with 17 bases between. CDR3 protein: CASRKDGGIHTF. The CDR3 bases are TGTGCCAGCAGGAAGGATGGGGGGATCCACACCTTC.